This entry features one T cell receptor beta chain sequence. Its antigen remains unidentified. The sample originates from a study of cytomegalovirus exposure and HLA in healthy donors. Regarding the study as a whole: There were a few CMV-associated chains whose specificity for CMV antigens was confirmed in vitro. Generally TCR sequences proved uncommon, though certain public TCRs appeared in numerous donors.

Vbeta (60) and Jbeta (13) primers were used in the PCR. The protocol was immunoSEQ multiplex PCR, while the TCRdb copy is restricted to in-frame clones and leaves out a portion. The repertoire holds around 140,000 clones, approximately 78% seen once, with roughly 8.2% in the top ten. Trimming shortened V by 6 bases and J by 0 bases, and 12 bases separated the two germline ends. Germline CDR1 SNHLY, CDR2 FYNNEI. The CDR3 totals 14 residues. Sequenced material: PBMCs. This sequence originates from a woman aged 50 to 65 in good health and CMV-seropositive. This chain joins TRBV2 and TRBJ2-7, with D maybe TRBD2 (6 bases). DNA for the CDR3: TGTGCCAGCAGGCGGGACGGCGGCTCCTACGAGCAGTACTTC. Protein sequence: CASRRDGGSYEQYF.